This T cell receptor beta chain was identified during a study of blood T cell repertoires in COVID-19. Study in general: Nucleic acid was either cDNA or gDNA, and it came from T cells, B-cell-depleted T cells, or PBMCs.

Clones were sequenced by immunoSEQ multiplex PCR, and TCRdb holds only the in-frame ones, with some missing. The table records 93,000 or so clones, about 91% of them present only once. Between the trimmed V and J ends, which lost 3 bases and 2 bases, there was a span of 11 bases. This CDR3 comprises 14 residues. Germline CDR1 reads MNHEY; CDR2 reads SMNVEV (reference sequence). Material: peripheral blood. The sequence was collected from a human donor in a cohort sampled during active COVID-19. The chain has TRBV27 and TRBJ2-7, with D perhaps matching TRBD1 (5 bases). CDR3 in DNA: TGTGCCAGCAGTTTCGCGCAGGGTCCCTACGAGCAGTACTTC. Amino acid sequence: CASSFAQGPYEQYF.